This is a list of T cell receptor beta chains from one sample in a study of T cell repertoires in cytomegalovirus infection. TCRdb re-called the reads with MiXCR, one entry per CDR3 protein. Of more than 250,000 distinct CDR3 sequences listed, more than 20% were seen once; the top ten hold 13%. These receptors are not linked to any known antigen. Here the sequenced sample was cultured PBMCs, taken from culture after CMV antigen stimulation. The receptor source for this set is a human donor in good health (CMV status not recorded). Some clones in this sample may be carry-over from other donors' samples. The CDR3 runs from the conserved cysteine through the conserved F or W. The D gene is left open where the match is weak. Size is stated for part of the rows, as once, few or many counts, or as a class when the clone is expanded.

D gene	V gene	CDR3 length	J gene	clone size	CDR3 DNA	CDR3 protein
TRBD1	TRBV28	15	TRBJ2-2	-	TGTGCCAGCTTAGGGACAGGGGGTTTCGCCGGGGAGCTGTTTTTT	CASLGTGGFAGELFF
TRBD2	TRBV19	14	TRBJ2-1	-	TGTGCCAGTAGTCCCACGCCAAGGCGGGAGGAGCAGTTCTTC	CASSPTPRREEQFF
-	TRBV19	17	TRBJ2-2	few	TGTGCCAGTAGTATTGGTTGGTCGAACGCGAACACCGGGGAGCTGTTTTTT	CASSIGWSNANTGELFF
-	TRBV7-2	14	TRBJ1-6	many	TGTGCCAGCAGCTTAGGGCCCTATAATTCACCCCTCCACTTT	CASSLGPYNSPLHF
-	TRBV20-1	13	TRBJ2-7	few	TGCAGTGCACCCCCCCCGGGGGCCAACGAGCAGTACTTC	CSAPPPGANEQYF
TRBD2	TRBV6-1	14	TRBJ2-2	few	TGTGCCAGCAGAGTAGCGGGAGGGACCGGGGAGCTGTTTTTT	CASRVAGGTGELFF
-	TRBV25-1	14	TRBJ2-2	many	TGTGCCAGCAGCCAGGGATCGAACACCGGGGAGCTGTTTTTT	CASSQGSNTGELFF
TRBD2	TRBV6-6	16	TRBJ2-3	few	TGTGCCAGCAGAGCCCTTAGCGGGAGGGTGGCAGATACGCAGTATTTT	CASRALSGRVADTQYF
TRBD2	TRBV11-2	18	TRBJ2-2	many	TGTGCCAGCAGCTTAGTAGTCCCTAGCGGGACTAACACCGGGGAGCTGTTTTTT	CASSLVVPSGTNTGELFF
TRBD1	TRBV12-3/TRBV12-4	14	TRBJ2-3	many	TGTGCCAGCACTAAAACAGGGGGCGAGGATACGCAGTATTTT	CASTKTGGEDTQYF
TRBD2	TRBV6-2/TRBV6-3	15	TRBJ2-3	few	TGTGCCAGCAGTTCAGGACTAGCGGGGCCGGATACGCAGTATTTT	CASSSGLAGPDTQYF
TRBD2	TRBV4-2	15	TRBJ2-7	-	TGTGCCAGCAGCCCCTCCAGCGGGAGGACTTACGAGCAGTACTTC	CASSPSSGRTYEQYF
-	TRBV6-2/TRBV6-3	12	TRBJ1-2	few	TGTGCCAGCAGTTACTCCGACCTTGGCTACACCTTC	CASSYSDLGYTF
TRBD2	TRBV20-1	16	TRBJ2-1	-	TGCAGTGCTAGAGTTGGAGGGACTAGCGAGGGGAATGAGCAGTTCTTC	CSARVGGTSEGNEQFF
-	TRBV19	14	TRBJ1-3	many	TGTGCCAGTAGACGGGCGGACTCTGGAAACACCATATATTTT	CASRRADSGNTIYF
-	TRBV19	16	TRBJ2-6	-	TGTGCCAGTAATAAGGGGATGAGGTCTGGGGCCAACGTCCTGACTTTC	CASNKGMRSGANVLTF
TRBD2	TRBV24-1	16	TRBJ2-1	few	TGTGCCACCAGTGATTCTCTAGCGGGAGCACTGTATGAGCAGTTCTTC	CATSDSLAGALYEQFF
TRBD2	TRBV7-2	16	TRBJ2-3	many	TGTGCCAGCAGCTCCGCCCTAGCGGGAGGGCCCCATACGCAGTATTTT	CASSSALAGGPHTQYF
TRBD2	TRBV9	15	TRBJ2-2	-	TGTGCCAGCAGCCCGAGCGGGATGGGAACCGGGGAGCTGTTTTTT	CASSPSGMGTGELFF
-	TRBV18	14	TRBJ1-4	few	TGTGCCAGCTCACCACCGGGGTCGAATGAAAAACTGTTTTTT	CASSPPGSNEKLFF
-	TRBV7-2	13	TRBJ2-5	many	TGTGCCAGCAGCTTCGGGGCACAAGAGACCCAGTACTTC	CASSFGAQETQYF
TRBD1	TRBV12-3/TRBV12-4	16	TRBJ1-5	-	TGTGCCAGCAGTTATAATAACAGGGGGCTAAATCAGCCCCAGCATTTT	CASSYNNRGLNQPQHF
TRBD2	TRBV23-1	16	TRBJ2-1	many	TGCGCCAGCAGTCACCCGACTAGCGGGCATAGCAATGAGCAGTTCTTC	CASSHPTSGHSNEQFF
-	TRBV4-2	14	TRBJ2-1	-	TGTGCCAGCAGCCAAGAGTCGCCTACGGGAGAGCAGTTCTTC	CASSQESPTGEQFF
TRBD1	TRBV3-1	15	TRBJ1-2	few	TGTGCCAGCAGCCCTGGGACAGGGGGAATCCTTGGCTACACCTTC	CASSPGTGGILGYTF
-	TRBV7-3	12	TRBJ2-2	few	TGTGCCAGCAGCCCCGTCACCGGGGAGCTGTTTTTT	CASSPVTGELFF
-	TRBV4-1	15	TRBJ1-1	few	TGCGCCAGCAGCCAAGAGGAGACAGTGAACACTGAAGCTTTCTTT	CASSQEETVNTEAFF
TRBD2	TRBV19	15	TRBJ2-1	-	TGTGCCAGTACCGGACTAGCGGGAGGGGGCGGTGAGCAGTTCTTC	CASTGLAGGGGEQFF